This is a list of T cell receptor beta chains from one sample in a study of blood T cell repertoires in COVID-19. The data were produced by immunoSEQ multiplex PCR, yet TCRdb's version contains in-frame clones alone and is incomplete. The sample consists of around 30,000 clones, roughly 87% of them appearing once. The material sequenced was peripheral blood. Receptors originate from a man of 80 years or more with acute or convalescent COVID-19. Each CDR3 is given with its conserved first and last residue. The D gene is left open where the match is weak. A row's size may be missing; if present it is once, few, many or a size class.

TGTGCCAGCAGCAAAGGGTTAGAATACGTCAGACTACCTAATTCACCCCTCCACTTT,CASSKGLEYVRLPNSPLHF,TRBJ1-6,-,-,TRBV21-1
TGTGCCAGCGGTCCGGGACAGGGAATCACCTACGAGCAGTACTTC,CASGPGQGITYEQYF,TRBJ2-7,-,TRBD1,TRBV6-5
TGTGCCAGCAGCCAAATGAGGGCAGCCCAAGAGACCCAGTACTTC,CASSQMRAAQETQYF,TRBJ2-5,-,-,TRBV14
TGTGCCAGCAGCTTAACCGTGGGGGCGCCGGGGAATGAGCAGTTCTTC,CASSLTVGAPGNEQFF,TRBJ2-1,-,-,TRBV7-3
TGTGCCAGCATACGACGGACAGGGGGTTACAATGAGCAGTTCTTC,CASIRRTGGYNEQFF,TRBJ2-1,-,TRBD1,TRBV7-8
TGTGCCAGCAGCCCCGGACATAGCCCCGGGGAGCTGTTTTTT,CASSPGHSPGELFF,TRBJ2-2,-,-,TRBV5-6
TGTGCCAGTAGCCTGACAGGGGGCCGATACAATGAGCAGTTCTTC,CASSLTGGRYNEQFF,TRBJ2-1,once,TRBD1,TRBV19
TGTGCCTGGAAGGACAGGGTGGGAGGCTACACCTTC,CAWKDRVGGYTF,TRBJ1-2,-,TRBD1,TRBV30
TGTGCCATCAGTGAGTCGACGGGGGGAGGTACGCAGTATTTT,CAISESTGGGTQYF,TRBJ2-3,-,TRBD2,TRBV10-3
TGTGCCAGCAGTTTAGAGCGGGGGGTGAGCTCCTACGAGCAGTACTTC,CASSLERGVSSYEQYF,TRBJ2-7,-,TRBD2,TRBV28
TGTGCCAGCAGCCAAGCAGGGGGCTATGGCTACACCTTC,CASSQAGGYGYTF,TRBJ1-2,-,TRBD1,TRBV16
TGCGCCAGCAGCTTGGACATGGCGGGGGGAGCTGATACGCAGTATTTT,CASSLDMAGGADTQYF,TRBJ2-3,-,TRBD2,TRBV5-1